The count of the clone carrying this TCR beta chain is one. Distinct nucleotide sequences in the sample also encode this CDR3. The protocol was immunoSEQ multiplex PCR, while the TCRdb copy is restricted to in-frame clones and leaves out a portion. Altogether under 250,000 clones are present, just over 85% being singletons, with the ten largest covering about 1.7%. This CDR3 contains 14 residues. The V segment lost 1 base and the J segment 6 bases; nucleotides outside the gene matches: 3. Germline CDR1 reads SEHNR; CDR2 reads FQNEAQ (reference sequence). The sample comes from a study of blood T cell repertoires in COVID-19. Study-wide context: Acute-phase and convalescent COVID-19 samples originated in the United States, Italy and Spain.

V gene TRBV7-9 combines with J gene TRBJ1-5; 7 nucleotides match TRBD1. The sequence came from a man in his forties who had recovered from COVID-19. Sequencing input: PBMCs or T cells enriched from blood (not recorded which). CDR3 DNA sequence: TGTGCCAGCAGCTTAGAAGGGGGCAGTCAGCCCCAGCATTTT. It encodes CASSLEGGSQPQHF.